This entry concerns a single T cell receptor beta chain. What it binds is unknown. The sample is drawn from a study of tumor-infiltrating lymphocytes in primary liver carcinoma. Broader study findings: Tumors and blood were compared for top-250-clone fraction, and tumors had the significantly higher value (p = 0.039).

This CDR3 contains 17 residues. Trimming removed 6 bases from V and 5 bases from J, with 25 bases in between. CDR1 and CDR2 (germline): MDHEN, SYDVKM. The input was approximately 500 ng total RNA; TCR beta cDNA was made from it with a constant-region primer. Generation of the TCR beta libraries relied on three nested multiplex PCR rounds using slightly modified ARM-PCR. The two initial PCR rounds, about 9 cycles each, used TRBV1-TRBV30 forward and C-beta reverse primers. TCRdb fed the multiplex PCR reads into MiXCR, producing one record per CDR3 protein. The table shows about 92,000 distinct CDR3 sequences, with less than 75% occurring only once. Bulk tissue was left unsorted, and RNA and DNA were co-extracted from around 18-30 mg of it. There were only treatment-naive patients, all with chronic HBV infection.

The TCR comes from a middle-aged man with primary liver carcinoma and hepatitis B virus infection. The sequenced sample consisted of tumor-adjacent normal liver tissue. V and J are TRBV28 and TRBJ1-2, with D uncertain. CDR3 loop: CASSAPSFRPREYGYTF. The CDR3 DNA reads as TGTGCCAGCAGCGCTCCCTCCTTTCGGCCTCGCGAGTATGGCTACACCTTC.